This TCR beta chain was recorded in a study of shared clonotypes between healthy human individuals. The naive CD8 subset, CD45RO-negative cells positively selected for CCR7, excluded terminally differentiated effector memory CD45RA+ cells. Source study methods: Because ImmunoSEQ provided only junction sequences with no quality scores, the filtering differed. Profiling relied on immunoSEQ multiplex PCR, and the TCRdb table lists in-frame clones only, not all of them. That table supplies the V and J calls and clone size; D and trimming were determined from the DNA. The sample includes about 2.1 million clones, about 92% of them seen just once. Germline assignment: CDR1 LNHDA and CDR2 SQIVND (reference sequence). The V and J ends lost 5 bases and 5 bases respectively, with 18 bases between them. The CDR3 sequence is 15 residues long.

Sequenced: naive CD8+ T cells from PBMCs. The chain links TRBV19 to TRBJ2-5, with D perhaps TRBD2 (6 bases). The sequence was collected from a man aged 18-30 years in good health. Some clones in this sample may be carry-over from other donors' samples. The CDR3 loop reads CASSSREKGSETQYF. In DNA form, the CDR3 reads TGTGCCAGTAGTTCCCGGGAGAAGGGGTCCGAGACCCAGTACTTC.